One sample yielded the 31 T cell receptor beta chains listed below, sequenced in a study of cytomegalovirus exposure and HLA in healthy donors. Primers included in the PCR were 60 Vbeta and 13 Jbeta primers. This table comes from immunoSEQ multiplex PCR, and its TCRdb copy is limited to in-frame clones, with some not included. Of 130,000 or so clones in the sample, approximately 82% were seen once. Material for sequencing was PBMCs. All receptors derive from a man aged 18 to 30 in good health and CMV-seropositive.

A single count supports this clone. This chain uses TRBV25-1 with TRBJ2-7; TRBD1 aligns across 9 bases. Germline lookup yields CDR1 MGHDK and CDR2 SYGVNS. V shed 4 bases, J shed 9 bases, and the junction held 7 bases outside the gene matches. The CDR3 runs 13 residues. The CDR3 is CASSVDRGWGQYF. The CDR3, as DNA: TGTGCCAGCAGTGTGGACAGGGGTTGGGGGCAGTACTTC.

A remark on this clone: A read error may produce the germline difference seen at one junction end. The rearrangement links TRBV7-9 to TRBJ2-7; D uncertain. The germline V gene has CDR1 SEHNR and CDR2 FQNEAQ (reference sequence). The CDR3 length is 13 residues. CDR3: CSSSLSRSYEQYF. CDR3 nucleotides: TGTTCCAGCAGCTTAAGCCGATCCTACGAGCAGTACTTC.

This chain links TRBV11-2 with TRBJ2-2; D is uncertain. CDR1 and CDR2 from the germline V gene are SGHAT and FQNNGV. V gave up 4 bases and J gave up 7 bases, with 16 bases separating them. The CDR3 spans 15 residues. The CDR3 region is CASSSPPHPGGELFF. DNA of the CDR3: TGTGCCAGCAGCTCACCCCCACACCCGGGCGGGGAGCTGTTTTTT. Looking up the rest from reference TRBV11-2 and TRBJ2-2 gives the full variable domain: EAGVAQSPRYKIIEKRQSVAFWCNPISGHATLYWYQQILGQGPKLLIQFQNNGVVDDSQLPKDRFSAERLKGVDSTLKIQPAKLEDSAVYLCASSSPPHPGGELFFGEGSRLTVL.

The gene calls are TRBV7-2 and TRBJ1-5, with D hard to call. The ends were cut back, 3 bases at V and 6 bases at J, with 9 bases in the middle. Per germline, CDR1 SGHTA and CDR2 FQGNSA. The CDR3 extends over 13 amino acids. This CDR3 is CASSFTLGQPQHF. CDR3 sequence (DNA): TGTGCCAGCAGCTTTACCCTAGGTCAGCCCCAGCATTTT. Combining the CDR3 with reference TRBV7-2 and TRBJ1-5 gives the whole variable domain GAGVSQSPSNKVTEKGKDVELRCDPISGHTALYWYRQSLGQGLEFLIYFQGNSAPDKSGLPSDRFSAERTGGSVSTLTIQRTQQEDSAVYLCASSFTLGQPQHFGDGTRLSIL.

This chain joins TRBV28 and TRBJ1-3; D not resolved. Germline V lookup: CDR1 MDHEN, CDR2 SYDVKM. V was cut by 4 bases and J by 5 bases, with 12 bases left in between. The CDR3 is made up of 14 amino acids. The CDR3 DNA is TGTGCCAGCAGTTCCGCGGGTGTTCGAAACACCATATATTTT. Its translation is CASSSAGVRNTIYF.

The V gene is TRBV5-1, the J gene TRBJ2-1; TRBD2 aligns across 7 bases. This CDR3 contains 16 residues. Germline CDR1 is SGHRS and CDR2 is YFSETQ. With V trimmed by 3 bases and J by 8 bases, 14 bases remained unmatched. The CDR3 sequence: CASSSYTSDISDEQFF. DNA for the CDR3: TGCGCCAGCAGCTCTTATACTAGCGATATTAGCGATGAGCAGTTCTTC.

V is TRBV19 and J is TRBJ1-5; D not resolved. Germline CDR1 and CDR2: LNHDA and SQIVND (reference sequence). The CDR3 is 17 amino acids. V lost 5 bases and J lost 0, with 17 bases in between. CDR3 in amino acids: CASSVTWRQNSNQPQHF. The CDR3 DNA is TGTGCCAGTAGTGTAACCTGGCGACAAAATAGCAATCAGCCCCAGCATTTT.

The J gene is TRBJ2-1, the V gene TRBV6-1; 10 bases fit TRBD2. The V gene end was trimmed by 4 bases and the J gene end by 9 bases; junction bases not matched to a gene: 18. Germline V gene lookup returns CDR1 MNHNS and CDR2 SASEGT. The length of the CDR3 is 18 residues. CDR3 sequence (DNA): TGTGCCAGCAGTGCAGTCAGTTTTAGCGGGAGGAGAATGGGTGAGCAGTTCTTC. It yields the protein CASSAVSFSGRRMGEQFF.

The V gene is TRBV28, the J gene TRBJ2-7; 9 bases fit TRBD1. There are 15 residues in the CDR3. V was pared by 6 bases and J by 7 bases, with 13 bases of the junction left unmatched. The germline CDR1 and CDR2 sequences are MDHEN and SYDVKM. CDR3 in DNA: TGTGCCAGCAGCTACAGGGGGCGGGCAGCCGGGGAGCAGTACTTC. Amino acid sequence: CASSYRGRAAGEQYF. The full variable domain, with the rest looked up from reference TRBV28 and TRBJ2-7, is DVKVTQSSRYLVKRTGEKVFLECVQDMDHENMFWYRQDPGLGLRLIYFSYDVKMKEKGDIPEGYSVSREKKERFSLILESASTNQTSMYLCASSYRGRAAGEQYFGPGTRLTVT.

V gene TRBV7-2 combines with J gene TRBJ2-6, with D tentatively TRBD1 (6 bases). The CDR3 sequence is 15 residues long. The ends were cut back, 5 bases at V and 1 base at J, with 9 bases in the middle. CDR1 is SGHTA and CDR2 is FQGNSA in the germline V gene. This chain's CDR3 is CASSADRSGANVLTF. In DNA form, the CDR3 reads TGTGCCAGCAGCGCAGACAGGTCTGGGGCCAACGTCCTGACTTTC.

The V and J genes are TRBV4-1 and TRBJ2-7; a weak D match, TRBD2 (5 bases). Germline values: CDR1 MGHRA, CDR2 YSYEKL. The CDR3 is 14 residues long. Trimming removed 1 base at V and 3 bases at J, with 10 bases between. CDR3: CASSQGYRDYEQYF. The CDR3 nucleotides are TGCGCCAGCAGCCAAGGGTACCGGGACTACGAGCAGTACTTC.

This rearrangement joins TRBV28 to TRBJ1-5; 9 bases align to TRBD1. V trimming: 5 bases; J trimming: 7 bases; junction bases outside the gene matches: 9. CDR3 length: 15 amino acids. Germline V lookup: CDR1 MDHEN, CDR2 SYDVKM. CDR3 region: CASSPWTGEGQPQHF. The CDR3 DNA follows: TGTGCCAGCAGTCCCTGGACAGGGGAAGGACAGCCCCAGCATTTT.

This clone was counted only a few times. This rearrangement joins TRBV7-9 to TRBJ1-4; D remains ambiguous. CDR1 and CDR2 from the germline V gene are SEHNR and FQNEAQ (reference sequence). V shed 3 bases and J shed 3 bases, with 8 bases lying between them. This CDR3 region has 14 residues. CDR3 region: CASSFERANEKLFF. The CDR3 nucleotides read TGTGCCAGCAGCTTTGAGCGCGCTAATGAAAAACTGTTTTTT.

The V gene is TRBV4-2, the J gene TRBJ2-7; D remains ambiguous. V lost 1 base and J 1 base, leaving 11 bases between the germline ends. CDR1 and CDR2 (germline): LGHNA, YNFKEQ. This CDR3 contains 15 residues. In nucleotides, the CDR3 is TGTGCCAGCAGCCAAGCGAGTGGAGCTTCCTACGAGCAGTACTTC. Its protein is CASSQASGASYEQYF.

The genes are TRBV6-4 and TRBJ2-2; D gene uncertain. This CDR3 region has 14 residues. Germline V gene sequence: CDR1 MRHNA, CDR2 SNTAGT. V dropped 4 bases and J dropped 1 base, with 7 bases sitting between them. This CDR3 is CASSAEENTGELFF. CDR3 nucleotide sequence: TGTGCCAGCAGTGCTGAGGAGAACACCGGGGAGCTGTTTTTT.

The V and J genes are TRBV5-1 and TRBJ2-2; TRBD2 matches 9 bases. CDR1 is SGHRS and CDR2 is YFSETQ in the germline V gene. The CDR3 is made up of 16 amino acids. V gave up 1 base and J gave up 5 bases; unmatched junction bases: 6. This CDR3 reads CASSLPGLAFTGELFF. The CDR3 DNA reads TGCGCCAGCAGCTTGCCGGGACTAGCCTTTACCGGGGAGCTGTTTTTT.

This clone was seen only once. This chain uses TRBV9 with TRBJ1-2; D is uncertain. The CDR3 is 16 amino acids. Germline lookup yields CDR1 SGDLS and CDR2 YYNGEE. V was cut by 4 bases and J by 0 bases, with 16 bases left in between. The CDR3 sequence: CASSLSRKTANYGYTF. For the CDR3, the DNA is TGTGCCAGCAGCTTAAGTCGGAAAACAGCTAACTATGGCTACACCTTC.

This clone was seen only a few times. The J gene is TRBJ2-7, the V gene TRBV28; D ambiguous. The CDR3 contains 14 residues. Germline V CDR1 and CDR2: MDHEN, SYDVKM. V was clipped by 6 bases and J by 1 base, with 13 bases between them. This CDR3 reads CASSSPGVSYEQYF. In DNA form, the CDR3 reads TGTGCCAGCAGCTCCCCCGGAGTTTCCTACGAGCAGTACTTC. Combining the CDR3 with reference TRBV28 and TRBJ2-7 gives the whole variable domain DVKVTQSSRYLVKRTGEKVFLECVQDMDHENMFWYRQDPGLGLRLIYFSYDVKMKEKGDIPEGYSVSREKKERFSLILESASTNQTSMYLCASSSPGVSYEQYFGPGTRLTVT.

This chain links TRBV6-5 with TRBJ1-5; D is unresolved. V lost 8 bases to trimming and J lost 8 bases, with 16 bases between them. Per germline, CDR1 MNHEY and CDR2 SVGAGI. The CDR3 is 13 amino acids. CDR3 amino acids: CASGFSQQEPQHF. CDR3 nucleotide sequence: TGTGCCAGCGGGTTCAGTCAGCAGGAGCCCCAGCATTTT.

The gene calls are TRBV4-1 and TRBJ2-7; 8 nucleotides agree with TRBD2. After removal of 4 bases from V and 2 bases from J, the junction contained 7 bases not matched to a gene. The CDR3 extends over 15 amino acids. The germline V gene has CDR1 MGHRA and CDR2 YSYEKL. The CDR3: CASSPGVSGTYEQYF. CDR3 nucleotide sequence: TGCGCCAGCAGCCCGGGGGTTAGCGGGACCTACGAGCAGTACTTC.

This clone appeared a few times. The rearrangement joins TRBV19 to TRBJ2-3, with D hard to call. The germline CDR1 and CDR2 sequences are LNHDA and SQIVND (reference sequence). The V gene lost 5 bases and the J gene lost 2 bases, with 14 bases spanning the gap. The CDR3 has 15 amino acids. DNA of the CDR3: TGTGCCAGTAGTCCACGACTCTTCAACACAGATACGCAGTATTTT. Its translation: CASSPRLFNTDTQYF. The variable domain in full, with the rest retrieved from reference TRBV19 and TRBJ2-3, is DGGITQSPKYLFRKEGQNVTLSCEQNLNHDAMYWYRQDPGQGLRLIYYSQIVNDFQKGDIAEGYSVSREKKESFPLTVTSAQKNPTAFYLCASSPRLFNTDTQYFGPGTRLTVL.

This chain links TRBV9 with TRBJ2-7, with D possibly TRBD2 on 5 matching bases. Germline V lookup: CDR1 SGDLS, CDR2 YYNGEE. Trimming pared 9 bases from V and 9 bases from J, leaving 22 bases between. There are 13 residues in the CDR3. DNA for the CDR3: TGTGCCACCCACGGACTGGGCGTCAGTGTGCAGTACTTC. The encoded protein is CATHGLGVSVQYF.

V usage is TRBV28 and J usage is TRBJ1-2, with D tentatively TRBD1 (5 bases). Trimming removed 7 bases at V and 8 bases at J, with 20 bases between. The germline V gene encodes CDR1 MDHEN and CDR2 SYDVKM. The CDR3 totals 14 residues. The CDR3 DNA reads as TGTGCCAGCACCTCAGGGATTCTTTACCGGGGCTACACCTTC. Its translation is CASTSGILYRGYTF.

V usage is TRBV6-5 and J usage is TRBJ1-2; no clear D gene. The germline V and J ends were trimmed by 4 bases and 13 bases, with 19 bases remaining between them. The CDR3 has 13 residues. CDR1 and CDR2 (germline): MNHEY, SVGAGI. The CDR3 spells CASSSRQDGSGTF. In DNA form, the CDR3 reads TGTGCCAGCAGTTCCCGGCAGGATGGTTCAGGCACCTTC.

The chain carries TRBV9 and TRBJ1-2, with 7 bases identical to TRBD1. J gave up 5 bases and V 3 bases, and 10 bases lay outside the gene matches. Germline V CDR1 and CDR2: SGDLS, YYNGEE. This CDR3 is built from 15 residues. The CDR3 DNA sequence: TGTGCCAGCAGCGCTGAACAGGGGAGTGAATATGGCTACACCTTC. This gives the protein CASSAEQGSEYGYTF.

V is TRBV28 and J is TRBJ2-7; 12 bases agree with TRBD2. Germline CDR1 is MDHEN and CDR2 is SYDVKM. Trimming at V came to 3 bases and at J to 5 bases, leaving 8 bases not matched to a gene. The CDR3 is 16 residues long. CDR3 amino acids: CASSLTSGRPTHEQYF. The CDR3 DNA follows: TGTGCCAGCAGTTTGACTAGCGGGAGACCGACCCACGAGCAGTACTTC.

This clone was observed a handful of times. The J gene is TRBJ1-1, the V gene TRBV10-3, with D tentatively TRBD1 (6 bases). This CDR3 is 13 amino acids long. Per germline, CDR1 ENHRY and CDR2 SYGVKD. V was pared by 2 bases and J by 7 bases, with 11 bases between. As DNA, the CDR3 is TGTGCCATCAGTGAGGGGACAAGCTATGAAGCTTTCTTT. This codes for CAISEGTSYEAFF.

This clone was found a few times. The chain is built from TRBV28 and TRBJ2-7; maybe TRBD2 (6 bases). This CDR3 is built from 13 residues. CDR1 is MDHEN, CDR2 SYDVKM, per germline. Trimming pared 6 bases from V and 6 bases from J, leaving 15 bases between. The CDR3 loop reads CASSSGVRVEQYF. The CDR3 DNA sequence: TGTGCCAGCAGCTCGGGGGTACGAGTCGAGCAGTACTTC.

The chain uses TRBV14 and TRBJ2-5; 13 nucleotides align to TRBD2. This CDR3 is built from 15 residues. The trim removed 4 bases at V and 7 bases at J, leaving 6 bases unmatched. The germline V gene has CDR1 SGHDN and CDR2 FVKESK. Here the CDR3 DNA reads TGTGCCAGCAGCCGGGGACTAGCGGGGTTGGGGACCCAGTACTTC. It codes for CASSRGLAGLGTQYF.

The J gene is TRBJ2-1, the V gene TRBV28; the D is unclear. CDR3 length equals 14 residues. V shed 3 bases and J shed 5 bases, with 11 bases lying between them. Germline V CDR1 and CDR2: MDHEN, SYDVKM. CDR3 nucleotides: TGTGCCAGCAGTTTTGTAGCCCGCAACAATGAGCAGTTCTTC. Translating it yields CASSFVARNNEQFF.

The gene calls are TRBV9 and TRBJ1-1; TRBD1 agrees at 9 bases. V trimming: 4 bases; J trimming: 6 bases; junction bases outside the gene matches: 7. Germline V gives CDR1 SGDLS, CDR2 YYNGEE. The CDR3 consists of 14 residues. The CDR3 bases are TGTGCCAGCAGCCCCCGGGACAGGGTGTCTGAAGCTTTCTTT. Translating it yields CASSPRDRVSEAFF.